One T cell receptor beta chain is described in this entry. Its cognate antigen is unknown. Genomic DNA of each subset was evenly split across several immunoSEQ plates. Original analysis: Junction-only sequences without quality scores came from ImmunoSEQ, so filtering differed. Clones were read by immunoSEQ multiplex PCR, and TCRdb kept only the in-frame ones, dropping some. The DNA was the basis for D and trimming; V, J and clone size are from that table. The sample carries about 480,000 clones, roughly 85% recorded once. Trimming pared 5 bases from V and 4 bases from J, leaving 17 bases between. This CDR3 is built from 15 residues. Germline lookup yields CDR1 MDHEN and CDR2 SYDVKM. The data derive from a study of shared clonotypes between healthy human individuals. Study findings and constraints: Deeper or shallower sequencing was expected to change how clonotypes are shared among donors.

The source of this sequence is a woman aged 40 to 50 in good health. Some clones in this sample may be carry-over from other donors' samples. The chain employs TRBV28 and TRBJ1-1; weak D call: TRBD1 (5 bases). Source material: PBMCs. This chain's CDR3 is CASSTHGTGPTEAFF. The CDR3 bases are TGTGCCAGCAGTACTCATGGGACGGGCCCCACTGAAGCTTTCTTT.